These 8 T cell receptor beta chains originate from one sample sequenced in a study of T cell responses to AZD1222 COVID-19 vaccine. TCRdb keeps only in-frame clones here, not all; method: immunoSEQ multiplex PCR. The sample shows some 110,000 clones, around 89% of them seen only once. The source material was peripheral blood, sampled on day 0 of AZD1222 vaccination. These receptors were collected from an adult in good health.

The chain links TRBV27 to TRBJ1-1; D is perhaps TRBD1 (5 bases). This CDR3 has 14 amino acids. Trimming left V 2 bases short and J 1 base short, with 8 bases between. Germline CDR1 MNHEY, CDR2 SMNVEV (reference sequence). For the CDR3, the DNA is TGTGCCAGCAGTTTACTGGGACGGAACACTGAAGCTTTCTTT. Protein: CASSLLGRNTEAFF.

The chain couples TRBV5-6 to TRBJ2-7; TRBD1 might be the D (6 bases). V was trimmed by 0 bases and J by 3 bases, leaving 16 bases between them. Germline CDR1 and CDR2: SGHDT and YYEEEE. There are 16 residues in the CDR3. The CDR3 bases are TGTGCCAGCAGCTTGGCTAGACAGGCCCTCCTCTACGAGCAGTACTTC. This translates into CASSLARQALLYEQYF.

The genes are TRBV7-9 and TRBJ1-6; weak D call: TRBD1 (5 bases). Germline CDR1 is SEHNR and CDR2 is FQNEAQ (reference sequence). This CDR3 has 11 residues. Trimming removed 5 bases from V and 14 bases from J, with 10 bases in between. The CDR3 loop is CASSPGQTLHF. CDR3 coding DNA: TGTGCCAGCAGCCCGGGGCAGACCCTCCACTTT.

This chain connects TRBV6-1 to TRBJ1-6; 7 bases align to TRBD1. Germline CDR1 reads MNHNS; CDR2 reads SASEGT. This CDR3 is built from 15 residues. V lost 3 bases and J lost 6; bases outside the gene matches: 5. The CDR3 loop is CASSDTGAPNSPLHF. In DNA, the CDR3 is TGTGCCAGCAGTGACACAGGGGCGCCTAATTCACCCCTCCACTTT.

The J gene is TRBJ2-7, the V gene TRBV4-2; 7 bases map to TRBD1. Germline lookup yields CDR1 LGHNA and CDR2 YNFKEQ. This CDR3 contains 16 residues. J gave up 0 bases and V 2 bases, and 7 bases lay outside the gene matches. CDR3 sequence reads: CASSQLLGDSSYEQYF. The DNA of the CDR3 is TGTGCCAGCAGCCAACTACTGGGGGACAGCTCCTACGAGCAGTACTTC.

The rearrangement joins TRBV5-1 to TRBJ2-7, with D perhaps TRBD1 (6 bases). With 4 bases removed from V and 4 bases from J, the gap between germline ends came to 12 bases. The CDR3 spans 13 residues. The germline gives CDR1 SGHRS, CDR2 YFSETQ. CDR3 bases: TGCGCCAGCAGCCCAACAGGGTTTTACGAGCAGTACTTC. It yields the protein CASSPTGFYEQYF.

The chain is built from TRBV2 and TRBJ2-1; 9 positions match TRBD2. V lost 5 bases to trimming and J lost 5 bases; unmatched junction nucleotides: 13. CDR3 size: 17 residues. Per the germline V gene, CDR1 is SNHLY and CDR2 is FYNNEI. CDR3 protein: CASSPGPGLALHNEQFF. The CDR3 region has the DNA TGTGCCAGCAGTCCCGGACCGGGACTAGCTCTCCACAATGAGCAGTTCTTC.

This chain joins TRBV7-9 and TRBJ1-1; 10 bases align to TRBD1. Per germline, CDR1 SEHNR and CDR2 FQNEAQ (reference sequence). Germline trimming cut 5 bases from V and 0 bases from J; bases unmatched to any gene: 9. The CDR3 spans 17 residues. The CDR3 sequence is CASSPRQGASLNTEAFF. In nucleotides, the CDR3 is TGTGCCAGCAGCCCCCGACAGGGGGCGAGTTTGAACACTGAAGCTTTCTTT.